The next 21 T cell receptor beta chains were all read from a single sample in a study of PD-1 blockade in classical Hodgkin lymphoma. Measured with immunoSEQ multiplex PCR; TCRdb has only the in-frame clones, and not every one. This sample has roughly 90,000 clones, with 81% found just once. After autologous stem cell transplantation all patients relapsed, and prior brentuximab vedotin exposure differed between cohorts. Sequenced here: peripheral blood mononuclear cells (PBMCs), sampled before the second cycle of nivolumab. These receptors all stem from a human donor with classical Hodgkin lymphoma.

The CDR3 sequence: CASSSNQGNYGYTF. In nucleotides, the CDR3 is TGCGCCAGCAGCTCAAACCAGGGTAACTATGGCTACACCTTC. The chain recombines TRBV5-1 with TRBJ1-2; a weak D match, TRBD1 (5 bases). This CDR3 is 14 amino acids long. CDR1 is SGHRS and CDR2 is YFSETQ in the germline V gene. V was cut by 3 bases and J by 1 base, with 10 bases left in between. Filled out from reference TRBV5-1 and TRBJ1-2, the complete variable domain reads KAGVTQTPRYLIKTRGQQVTLSCSPISGHRSVSWYQQTPGQGLQFLFEYFSETQRNKGNFPGRFSGRQFSNSRSEMNVSTLELGDSALYLCASSSNQGNYGYTFGSGTRLTVV.

The V and J genes are TRBV7-6 and TRBJ2-7, with 7 bases identical to TRBD1. The CDR3 has 15 amino acids. V lost 5 bases, J lost 0 bases, and 7 bases stayed unmatched. CDR1 and CDR2 from the germline V gene are SGHVS and FNYEAQ. The CDR3 region has the DNA TGTGCCAGCAGCAACACAGGGGCAAGCTCCTACGAGCAGTACTTC. Translation gives CASSNTGASSYEQYF.

This clone has only one observation. The chain has TRBV7-2 and TRBJ2-1; 7 bases are a match to TRBD1. The CDR3 has 15 amino acids. Germline V lookup: CDR1 SGHTA, CDR2 FQGNSA. The ends lost 5 bases at V and 3 bases at J; junction bases unmatched: 7. In DNA form, the CDR3 reads TGTGCCAGCAGCCCGGACAGGTTCGTCTACAATGAGCAGTTCTTC. As protein: CASSPDRFVYNEQFF.

The chain is built from TRBV5-4 and TRBJ2-1; the match to TRBD2 covers 9 bases. Germline V gives CDR1 SGHNT, CDR2 YYREEE (reference sequence). The CDR3 is made up of 15 amino acids. With 4 bases clipped from V and 5 bases from J, the junction kept 7 bases outside the gene matches. CDR3 loop: CASSSTGTSHNEQFF. CDR3 DNA: TGTGCCAGCAGCAGCACCGGGACTAGCCACAATGAGCAGTTCTTC.

This chain links TRBV5-1 with TRBJ2-1; D gene ambiguous. Germline CDR1 is SGHRS and CDR2 is YFSETQ. Deletions cut 2 bases from V and 0 bases from J, with 6 bases between. The CDR3 contains 14 residues. DNA of the CDR3: TGCGCCAGCAGCTTTCTTGGCTCCTACAATGAGCAGTTCTTC. It yields the protein CASSFLGSYNEQFF.

The chain carries TRBV27 and TRBJ1-1; D gene unclear. Trimming removed 2 bases from V and 4 bases from J, with 14 bases in between. CDR3 size: 15 residues. The germline V gene encodes CDR1 MNHEY and CDR2 SMNVEV (reference sequence). The DNA of the CDR3 is TGTGCCAGCAGTTTAGGCGGGCGGTGGGGCACTGAAGCTTTCTTT. This translates into CASSLGGRWGTEAFF.

CDR3 sequence: CASGGSSYNEQFF. The DNA of the CDR3 is TGTGCCAGCGGCGGGTCCTCCTACAATGAGCAGTTCTTC. The J gene is TRBJ2-1, the V gene TRBV11-3; a possible D gene is TRBD2 (5 bases). V lost 8 bases and J lost 0, with 8 bases in between. Germline CDR1 and CDR2: SGHNT and YENEEA. This CDR3 has 13 residues.

The chain joins TRBV28 to TRBJ2-2; D possibly corresponds to TRBD1 (6 bases). The V gene lost 3 bases and the J gene lost 2 bases, with 10 bases spanning the gap. There are 15 residues in the CDR3. Germline CDR1 reads MDHEN; CDR2 reads SYDVKM. The CDR3 DNA is TGTGCCAGCAGTTTCCGACAGGCTAACACCGGGGAGCTGTTTTTT. Its translation: CASSFRQANTGELFF.

V and J are TRBV11-1 and TRBJ2-1; 12 positions agree with TRBD2. The germline V gene encodes CDR1 SGHAT and CDR2 FQDESV (reference sequence). The CDR3 has 17 amino acids. J lost 8 bases, V lost 1 base, and 9 bases had no gene match. DNA for the CDR3: TGTGCCAGCAGCTTAGGCTTGACTAGCGGGGGCGTCTATGAGCAGTTCTTC. Translating it yields CASSLGLTSGGVYEQFF.

This CDR3 is CASSITSETQYF. The CDR3 nucleotides are TGTGCCAGCAGCATCACCTCGGAGACCCAGTACTTC. The V gene is TRBV5-4, the J gene TRBJ2-5, with no clear D. Trimming shortened V by 4 bases and J by 5 bases, and 9 bases separated the two germline ends. The CDR3 contains 12 residues. CDR1 is SGHNT, CDR2 YYREEE, per germline (reference sequence).

The CDR3 region is CASSPSGGDSYEQYF. CDR3 DNA: TGTGCCAGCTCACCCAGCGGGGGGGACAGCTACGAGCAGTACTTC. The rearrangement uses TRBV18 and TRBJ2-7; TRBD2 aligns across 10 bases. This CDR3 is 15 amino acids long. CDR1 is KGHSH, CDR2 LQKENI, per germline. Germline trimming cut 3 bases from V and 3 bases from J; bases unmatched to any gene: 5.

The rearrangement uses TRBV6-5 and TRBJ1-2; 7 bases are shared with TRBD1. The CDR3 consists of 15 residues. Trimming removed 2 bases from V and 3 bases from J; junction bases left unmatched: 6. Germline V gene lookup returns CDR1 MNHEY and CDR2 SVGAGI. CDR3: CASSYGPGQYYGYTF. CDR3 bases: TGTGCCAGCAGTTACGGACCGGGACAGTACTATGGCTACACCTTC.

This clone was picked up one time. V and J are TRBV5-4 and TRBJ2-2; no definite D call. CDR3 length: 11 amino acids. Per the germline V gene, CDR1 is SGHNT and CDR2 is YYREEE (reference sequence). Trimming took 2 bases from V and 8 from J, leaving 4 bases between them. The CDR3 bases are TGTGCCAGCAGCTTTTTAGGGGAGCTGTTTTTT. Translation: CASSFLGELFF. The full variable domain, rest sourced from reference TRBV5-4 and TRBJ2-2, is ETGVTQSPTHLIKTRGQQVTLRCSSQSGHNTVSWYQQALGQGPQFIFQYYREEENGRGNFPPRFSGLQFPNYSSELNVNALELDDSALYLCASSFLGELFFGEGSRLTVL.

This clone appeared a single time. The chain has TRBV30 and TRBJ2-7; D uncertain. V gave up 3 bases and J gave up 0 bases, with 9 bases separating them. The CDR3 runs to 13 residues. Germline V gene data show CDR1 as GTSNPN and CDR2 as SVGIG (reference sequence). CDR3 residues: CAWSRVASYEQYF. DNA for the CDR3: TGTGCCTGGAGCAGAGTCGCCTCCTACGAGCAGTACTTC.

This clone was counted between two and nine times. The chain couples TRBV5-8 to TRBJ2-5, with 8 bases fitting TRBD1. Germline V gene sequence: CDR1 SGHTS, CDR2 YDEGEE. The CDR3 length is 16 residues. V was clipped by 6 bases and J by 5 bases; unmatched bases: 15. CDR3 nucleotides: TGTGCCAGCACCACAGGACAGGGTTCTTCGATGGAGACCCAGTACTTC. Encoded protein: CASTTGQGSSMETQYF.

The chain recombines TRBV9 with TRBJ2-1; TRBD2 matches 9 bases. V shed 4 bases, J shed 8 bases, and the junction held 13 bases outside the gene matches. This CDR3 comprises 16 residues. CDR1 SGDLS and CDR2 YYNGEE come from the germline V gene. DNA for the CDR3: TGTGCCAGCAGCCTAAGCGGGGGGCCGAACACCGATGAGCAGTTCTTC. Translating it yields CASSLSGGPNTDEQFF.

V is TRBV7-6 and J is TRBJ2-1, with 11 nucleotides matching TRBD2. The V gene end was trimmed by 8 bases and the J gene end by 3 bases; junction bases not matched to a gene: 6. CDR3 length: 15 amino acids. Germline CDR1 SGHVS, CDR2 FNYEAQ. CDR3 DNA: TGTGCCAGCGGTATAGCGGGAGGGAACTACAATGAGCAGTTCTTC. It translates to CASGIAGGNYNEQFF.

The rearrangement uses TRBV11-2 and TRBJ1-4; D ambiguous. Looked up from germline, CDR1 is SGHAT and CDR2 is FQNNGV. V was clipped by 1 base and J by 6 bases, with 6 bases between them. This CDR3 is built from 13 residues. The CDR3 protein is CASSLGGDEKLFF. In DNA, the CDR3 is TGTGCCAGCAGCTTAGGGGGAGATGAAAAACTGTTTTTT.

The genes are TRBV7-3 and TRBJ1-2; perhaps TRBD1 as D (5 bases). V lost 4 bases, J lost 7 bases, and 19 bases lay in between. Germline lookup yields CDR1 SGHTA and CDR2 FQGTGA. This CDR3 comprises 15 residues. The chain's CDR3 is CASSSIPGRVGGYTF. In nucleotides, the CDR3 is TGTGCCAGCAGCTCCATACCGGGACGCGTCGGTGGCTACACCTTC.

In this sample, this clone turned up once. The gene calls are TRBV5-6 and TRBJ2-1; TRBD1 aligns across 12 bases. The V gene end was trimmed by 0 bases and the J gene end by 7 bases; junction bases not matched to a gene: 8. CDR3 length: 17 residues. Germline values: CDR1 SGHDT, CDR2 YYEEEE. The CDR3: CASSLVKRDRGRNEQFF. CDR3 nucleotides: TGTGCCAGCAGCTTGGTGAAGCGGGACAGGGGGCGGAATGAGCAGTTCTTC.

This clone was seen a handful of times. The rearrangement joins TRBV15 to TRBJ2-7, with 7 bases identical to TRBD2. The V and J ends lost 0 bases and 2 bases, in that order; junction bases with no gene match: 7. Germline loops: CDR1 LNHNV, CDR2 YYDKDF (reference sequence). The CDR3 has 16 amino acids. CDR3 sequence: CATSRDPLAEAYEQYF. The CDR3 coding sequence is TGTGCCACCAGCAGAGATCCGCTAGCGGAGGCCTACGAGCAGTACTTC.